The 22 T cell receptor beta chains in this list originate from one sample, sequenced in a study of blood T cell repertoires in COVID-19. Repertoires were generated with immunoSEQ multiplex PCR, while TCRdb's copy carries only in-frame clones and drops some. This table has 100,000 to 120,000 clones, roughly four fifths appearing once. Sequencing was done on a sample of peripheral blood. The receptors shown here come from a woman aged 55-75 years with acute or convalescent COVID-19.

The CDR3 spells CASSLSQGEPYEQYF. In DNA form, the CDR3 reads TGTGCCAGCAGCTTATCCCAGGGGGAACCCTACGAGCAGTACTTC. The V and J genes are TRBV7-3 and TRBJ2-7, with TRBD1 identical over 7 bases. Per the germline V gene, CDR1 is SGHTA and CDR2 is FQGTGA. This CDR3 comprises 15 residues. V lost 2 bases, J lost 2 bases, and 6 bases stayed unmatched.

V and J are TRBV27 and TRBJ1-5; D is ambiguous. This CDR3 comprises 13 residues. CDR1 and CDR2 (germline): MNHEY, SMNVEV (reference sequence). Deletions cut 5 bases from V and 9 bases from J, with 14 bases between. For the CDR3, the DNA is TGTGCCAGCAGTGACGACGCGGCTCGGCCCCAGCATTTT. It translates to CASSDDAARPQHF.

V gene TRBV3-1 (or the pseudogene TRBV3-2) combines with J gene TRBJ1-2; D possibly corresponds to TRBD1 (5 bases). From germline, CDR1 is LGHDT and CDR2 YNNKEL (reference sequence). V lost 3 bases and J 7 bases, leaving 12 bases between the germline ends. The CDR3 totals 13 residues. CDR3 region: CASSHDSAPGYTF. The CDR3 DNA follows: TGTGCCAGCAGCCACGACAGTGCCCCTGGCTACACCTTC.

This chain uses TRBV21-1 with TRBJ2-3; TRBD1, as called in the table, went unchecked against the DNA. TRBV21-1 is assigned pseudogene status. This CDR3 is 14 amino acids long. CDR3 in amino acids: CASSNAPGRDTQYF. The CDR3, as DNA: TGTGCCAGCAGCAACGCCCCAGGGCGAGATACGCAGTATTTT.

The chain is built from TRBV4-3 and TRBJ1-5; TRBD1 might be the D (5 bases). Germline lookup yields CDR1 LGHNA and CDR2 YSLEER. The CDR3 runs 15 residues. The ends were cut back, 0 bases at V and 2 bases at J, with 8 bases in the middle. The CDR3 DNA reads TGCGCCAGCAGCCAAGATAGGGGTCGCAATCAGCCCCAGCATTTT. The encoded protein is CASSQDRGRNQPQHF.

In this sample, this clone turned up once. This chain connects TRBV5-1 to TRBJ2-3, with D maybe TRBD1 (6 bases). Germline CDR1 is SGHRS and CDR2 is YFSETQ. This CDR3 is built from 15 residues. The V end lost 1 base, the J end lost 2 bases, and 11 bases lay between the germline ends. CDR3 DNA sequence: TGCGCCAGCAGCTTGTGGTCAGGGGTCACAGATACGCAGTATTTT. It yields the protein CASSLWSGVTDTQYF.

The chain uses TRBV5-6 and TRBJ2-1, with D uncertain. The CDR3 is 11 amino acids. The V gene's germline CDR1 is SGHDT and CDR2 YYEEEE. V was clipped by 4 bases and J by 8 bases, with 7 bases between them. The CDR3 protein is CASSQLDEQFF. In DNA, the CDR3 is TGTGCCAGCAGCCAATTAGATGAGCAGTTCTTC.

The chain carries TRBV6-1 and TRBJ2-7, with TRBD2 matching 11 bases. Germline CDR1 and CDR2: MNHNS and SASEGT. The CDR3 contains 14 residues. V lost 7 bases and J lost 2; bases outside the gene matches: 4. Here the CDR3 DNA reads TGTGCCAGCATCCATAGCGGGGGGGCCTACGAGCAGTACTTC. Protein product: CASIHSGGAYEQYF.

This clone was picked up one time. The rearrangement joins TRBV7-3 to TRBJ2-1, with D perhaps matching TRBD2 (6 bases). V shed 4 bases and J shed 4 bases, with 17 bases lying between them. Looked up from germline, CDR1 is SGHTA and CDR2 is FQGTGA. The CDR3 runs to 16 residues. In nucleotides, the CDR3 is TGTGCCAGCAGCTCTCAGGGAGGAAGAGTTTACAATGAGCAGTTCTTC. It encodes CASSSQGGRVYNEQFF.

Here the CDR3 DNA reads TGTGCCAGCAGTTCCGGGTTTCTTCCCAATTCACCCCTCCACTTT. Amino acid sequence: CASSSGFLPNSPLHF. The chain joins TRBV2 to TRBJ1-6; D remains unclear. Germline V CDR1 and CDR2: SNHLY, FYNNEI. There are 15 residues in the CDR3. Trimming left V 5 bases short and J 7 bases short, with 15 bases between. Supplemented by reference TRBV2 and TRBJ1-6, the full variable domain reads EPEVTQTPSHQVTQMGQEVILRCVPISNHLYFYWYRQILGQKVEFLVSFYNNEISEKSEIFDDQFSVERPDGSNFTLKIRSTKLEDSAMYFCASSSGFLPNSPLHFGNGTRLTVT.

The sample holds one count of this clone. The V call is TRBV4-1, the J call TRBJ1-6; D possibly corresponds to TRBD1 (5 bases). CDR3 length: 15 residues. V was trimmed by 1 base and J by 7 bases, leaving 11 bases between them. Per germline, CDR1 MGHRA and CDR2 YSYEKL. The CDR3 here is CASSQGFRENSPLHF. DNA of the CDR3: TGCGCCAGCAGCCAAGGGTTCAGGGAAAATTCACCCCTCCACTTT.

The chain is built from TRBV5-1 and TRBJ2-5; a weak D match, TRBD1 (6 bases). With 0 bases removed from V and 2 bases from J, the gap between germline ends came to 11 bases. The CDR3 has 15 amino acids. Germline V CDR1 and CDR2: SGHRS, YFSETQ. CDR3 sequence reads: CASSLGLRGQETQYF. The CDR3 nucleotides read TGCGCCAGCAGCTTGGGACTGAGGGGGCAAGAGACCCAGTACTTC. Full variable domain (missing parts from reference TRBV5-1 and TRBJ2-5): KAGVTQTPRYLIKTRGQQVTLSCSPISGHRSVSWYQQTPGQGLQFLFEYFSETQRNKGNFPGRFSGRQFSNSRSEMNVSTLELGDSALYLCASSLGLRGQETQYFGPGTRLLVL.

This chain uses TRBV12-5 with TRBJ2-1; maybe TRBD2 (6 bases). CDR1 LGHNT and CDR2 FRNRAP come from the germline V gene. The CDR3 runs 14 residues. With 3 bases removed from V and 7 bases from J, the gap between germline ends came to 13 bases. The CDR3 sequence: CASGLAGWANEQFF. The CDR3 DNA reads TGTGCTAGTGGTTTAGCGGGCTGGGCGAATGAGCAGTTCTTC.

The chain joins TRBV19 to TRBJ2-3; D call uncertain. The CDR3 is made up of 13 amino acids. CDR1 LNHDA and CDR2 SQIVND come from the germline V gene (reference sequence). V was shortened by 7 bases and J by 4 bases, with 12 bases between the two germline ends. As DNA, the CDR3 is TGTGCCAGTAACCGACGCGGCTCAGATACGCAGTATTTT. It encodes CASNRRGSDTQYF.

The chain is built from TRBV18 and TRBJ2-5; possibly TRBD2 for D (5 bases). V was clipped by 2 bases and J by 5 bases, with 9 bases between them. The CDR3 length is 13 residues. From germline, CDR1 is KGHSH and CDR2 LQKENI. CDR3 residues: CASSPRGRETQYF. CDR3 in DNA: TGTGCCAGCTCACCAAGAGGGCGCGAGACCCAGTACTTC.

This clone was counted once. The rearrangement uses TRBV12-5 and TRBJ1-5, with 9 nucleotides matching TRBD1. Germline CDR1 LGHNT, CDR2 FRNRAP. J was trimmed by 0 bases and V by 6 bases; bases with no gene match: 6. The CDR3 runs to 16 residues. The CDR3 spells CASGPGTGYSNQPQHF. The CDR3 bases are TGTGCTAGTGGCCCCGGGACAGGGTATAGCAATCAGCCCCAGCATTTT.

The CDR3 is CAISGGGDEKLFF. The CDR3 DNA reads TGTGCCATTTCGGGAGGGGGGGATGAAAAACTGTTTTTT. The chain joins TRBV10-3 to TRBJ1-4, with D possibly TRBD1 on 6 matching bases. CDR3 length equals 13 residues. Trimming pared 9 bases from V and 6 bases from J, leaving 14 bases between. From germline, CDR1 is ENHRY and CDR2 SYGVKD.

The V call is TRBV2, the J call TRBJ1-6; TRBD1 agrees at 11 bases. Trimming cost V 6 bases and J 12 bases; bases outside gene matches: 7. The germline gives CDR1 SNHLY, CDR2 FYNNEI. The CDR3 length is 14 residues. The CDR3 nucleotides read TGTGCCAGCAGAGACGGGACAGGGGGGATACCCCTCCACTTT. This translates into CASRDGTGGIPLHF.

The chain combines TRBV7-2 with TRBJ2-2, with 7 bases lining up with TRBD1. The V gene's germline CDR1 is SGHTA and CDR2 FQGNSA. The V gene end was trimmed by 4 bases and the J gene end by 5 bases; junction bases not matched to a gene: 1. This CDR3 is 13 amino acids long. Written as DNA, the CDR3 is TGTGCCAGCAGCTCGACAGGGACCGGGGAGCTGTTTTTT. It codes for CASSSTGTGELFF.

The rearrangement uses TRBV3-1 (or the pseudogene TRBV3-2) and TRBJ2-3; no clear D. V lost 4 bases to trimming and J lost 2 bases, with 19 bases between them. The CDR3 sequence is 17 residues long. Germline assignment: CDR1 LGHDT and CDR2 YNNKEL (reference sequence). CDR3 nucleotide sequence: TGTGCCAGCAGCCTTTGGCCCCGTCAACCTTTCACAGATACGCAGTATTTT. As protein: CASSLWPRQPFTDTQYF.

The chain employs TRBV7-2 and TRBJ1-3, with a possible D match to TRBD1 (6 bases). The CDR3 is made up of 15 amino acids. Between the trimmed V and J ends, which lost 1 base and 3 bases, there was a span of 10 bases. CDR1 SGHTA and CDR2 FQGNSA come from the germline V gene. The CDR3 region is CASSLDRDGGNTIYF. DNA of the CDR3: TGTGCCAGCAGCTTAGACAGGGACGGTGGAAACACCATATATTTT.

This sequence joins TRBV11-2 and TRBJ2-1; 11 bases line up with TRBD2. The CDR3 consists of 17 residues. CDR1 and CDR2 from the germline V gene are SGHAT and FQNNGV. V trimming: 3 bases; J trimming: 7 bases; junction bases outside the gene matches: 11. Written as DNA, the CDR3 is TGTGCCAGCAGCTTGAACCCGGGGACTAGCGGTGGGAATGAGCAGTTCTTC. Translated, it gives CASSLNPGTSGGNEQFF.